A selection of T cell receptor beta chains follows, all from one sample in a study of T cells after yellow fever vaccination. Using its own MiXCR run on the 5' RACE reads, TCRdb lists one record per CDR3 protein. The repertoire consists of under 150,000 distinct CDR3 sequences, with less than 9.5% occurring once and the leading ten covering 0.55% to 0.9%. This material consisted of CD4+ T cells sorted from PBMCs, taken 5 days after the yellow fever booster vaccination. All receptors come from a man under 40 who received the YFV17D yellow fever vaccine. CDR3s include the opening cysteine and the closing phenylalanine or tryptophan. The D gene is left open where the match is weak. The size entry is marked missing in some rows and otherwise reads once, few, many or a size class.

V gene	D gene	clone size	J gene	CDR3 DNA	CDR3 protein
TRBV11-1	TRBD2	-	TRBJ2-1	TGTGCCAGCAGCTTAGCGTCACTAGCGACGGTAATAGGAGAAAGCAATGAGCAGTTCTTC	CASSLASLATVIGESNEQFF
TRBV23-1	-	many	TRBJ1-5	TGCGCCAGCAGTCTAGTGGGGGCAGGGATCAATCAGCCCCAGCATTTT	CASSLVGAGINQPQHF
TRBV4-3	-	few	TRBJ1-6	TGCGCCAGCAGCCAAGATGGGTTGGATAATTCACCCCTCCACTTT	CASSQDGLDNSPLHF
TRBV24-1	-	many	TRBJ2-3	TGTGCCACCAGTGATTTCACAGATACGCAGTATTTT	CATSDFTDTQYF
TRBV29-1	-	few	TRBJ1-4	TGCAGCGTTCTGAGCGGAGATGAAAAACTGTTTTTT	CSVLSGDEKLFF
TRBV7-3	TRBD2	many	TRBJ2-7	TGTGCCAGCAGCTTAGGGGGCGGCGGGAGGATCGACGAGCAGTACTTC	CASSLGGGGRIDEQYF
TRBV20-1	-	many	TRBJ2-5	TGCAGTGCTAGACAGGGACAAGAGACCCAGTACTTC	CSARQGQETQYF
TRBV12-3/TRBV12-4	TRBD1	many	TRBJ1-1	TGTGCCAGCAGATCGCTGCCGGGACAGGGTAAAGCTTTCTTT	CASRSLPGQGKAFF
TRBV6-6	-	many	TRBJ2-7	TGTGCCAGTCACAACAGGGGACTTTACGAGCAGTACTTC	CASHNRGLYEQYF
TRBV12-3/TRBV12-4	-	many	TRBJ2-7	TGTGCCAGCAGTTTAGCGGGGCCCAGCGAGCAGTACTTC	CASSLAGPSEQYF
TRBV20-1	TRBD2	many	TRBJ2-1	TGCAGTGCTACCAAGCCCTCAGGGGCGGGAGGTAGCAATGAGCAGTTCTTC	CSATKPSGAGGSNEQFF
TRBV5-1	TRBD2	many	TRBJ2-7	TGCGCCAGCAGCCCTAGCGGGACGCCCTACGAGCAGTACTTC	CASSPSGTPYEQYF
TRBV7-2	TRBD2	many	TRBJ2-2	TGTGCCAGCAGCCCCGGTCCCCCGGGGGGAACCGGGGAGCTGTTTTTT	CASSPGPPGGTGELFF
TRBV6-5	-	many	TRBJ2-1	TGTGCCAGCAGACGGGACTCCAGTTACAATGAGCAGTTCTTC	CASRRDSSYNEQFF
TRBV3-1	-	many	TRBJ2-3	TGTGCCAGCAGCCAACAAAACCGACATCGTACGCAGTATTTT	CASSQQNRHRTQYF
TRBV6-5	-	few	TRBJ2-2	TGTGCCAGCAGTTACGGGAGGAGGACAGGTTCGACGAACACCGGGGAGCTGTTTTTT	CASSYGRRTGSTNTGELFF
TRBV7-9	-	many	TRBJ2-5	TGTGCCAGCAGCTCCCTGCAAGAGACCCAGTACTTC	CASSSLQETQYF
TRBV5-1	-	few	TRBJ1-5	TGCGCCAGCAGCACCCCCTCTGAAGGGGATAGCAATCAGCCCCAGCATTTT	CASSTPSEGDSNQPQHF
TRBV4-2	-	many	TRBJ2-1	TGTGCCAGCAGCCAAGATGCGTCCTACAATGAGCAGTTCTTC	CASSQDASYNEQFF
TRBV29-1	TRBD2	many	TRBJ2-3	TGCAGCGTTGGGGGGACTAGGAATCCTAGCACAGATACGCAGTATTTT	CSVGGTRNPSTDTQYF
TRBV20-1	-	many	TRBJ2-5	TGCAGTGCTTGGGGCCCCGTTGGAGAGACCCAGTACTTC	CSAWGPVGETQYF
TRBV20-1	TRBD2	many	TRBJ2-2	TGCAGTGCTAGAGGATCAGCGGGAGACGAGTTCGGGGAGCTGTTTTTT	CSARGSAGDEFGELFF
TRBV7-9	-	many	TRBJ2-7	TGTGCCAGCAGCTCCCGCCAGTCGAGCTCCTACGAGCAGTACTTC	CASSSRQSSSYEQYF
TRBV20-1	-	-	TRBJ2-7	TGCAGTGCTAGAGATTCCTCCCGGGCCCCGGCGGACGAGCAGTACTTC	CSARDSSRAPADEQYF
TRBV6-5	-	many	TRBJ2-7	TGTGCCAGCAGTTACTCGGAACGGGACTTATCCTACGAGCAGTACTTC	CASSYSERDLSYEQYF